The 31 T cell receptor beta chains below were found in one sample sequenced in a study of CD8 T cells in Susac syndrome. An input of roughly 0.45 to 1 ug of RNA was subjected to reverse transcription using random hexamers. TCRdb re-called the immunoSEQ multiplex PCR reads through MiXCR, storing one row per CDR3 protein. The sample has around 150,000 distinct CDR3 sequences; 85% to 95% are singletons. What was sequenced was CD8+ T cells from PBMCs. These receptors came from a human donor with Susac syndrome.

The CDR3 spells CASSPTSGSPSEQYF. The CDR3 region has the DNA TGCGCCAGCAGCCCCACCAGCGGGAGCCCCTCCGAGCAGTACTTC. The chain has TRBV4-1 and TRBJ2-7; TRBD2 agrees at 8 bases. From germline, CDR1 is MGHRA and CDR2 YSYEKL. Trimming cost V 4 bases and J 6 bases; bases outside gene matches: 11. CDR3 length: 15 residues.

CDR3 in DNA: TGTGCCAGCAGTCACCCCGGGGATACGCAGTATTTT. Amino acids: CASSHPGDTQYF. This chain links TRBV27 with TRBJ2-3; D gene ambiguous. The CDR3 has 12 amino acids. V gave up 5 bases and J gave up 6 bases, with 9 bases separating them. Germline-derived CDR1 and CDR2 are MNHEY and SMNVEV (reference sequence).

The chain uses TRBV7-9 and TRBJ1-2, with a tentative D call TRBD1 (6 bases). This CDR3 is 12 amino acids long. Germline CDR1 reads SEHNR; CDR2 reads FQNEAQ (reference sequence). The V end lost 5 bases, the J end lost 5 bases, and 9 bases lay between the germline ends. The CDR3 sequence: CASSIGTYGYTF. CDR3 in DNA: TGTGCCAGCAGCATCGGGACATATGGCTACACCTTC. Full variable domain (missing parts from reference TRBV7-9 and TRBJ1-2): DTGVSQNPRHKITKRGQNVTFRCDPISEHNRLYWYRQTLGQGPEFLTYFQNEAQLEKSRLLSDRFSAERPKGSFSTLEIQRTEQGDSAMYLCASSIGTYGYTFGSGTRLTVV.

CDR3: CASSQVGGTETQYF. CDR3 DNA sequence: TGCGCCAGCAGCCAAGTAGGCGGGACTGAGACCCAGTACTTC. The chain uses TRBV4-1 and TRBJ2-5; possibly TRBD2 for D (6 bases). Germline values: CDR1 MGHRA, CDR2 YSYEKL. Trimming pared 1 base from V and 5 bases from J, leaving 11 bases between. The CDR3 totals 14 residues.

CDR3 amino acids: CASSFTRTGGYEQYF. Written as DNA, the CDR3 is TGTGCCAGCAGTTTCACAAGGACAGGGGGCTACGAGCAGTACTTC. The rearrangement links TRBV27 to TRBJ2-7; TRBD1 matches at 10 bases. The CDR3 is made up of 15 amino acids. Germline CDR1 and CDR2: MNHEY and SMNVEV (reference sequence). With V trimmed by 3 bases and J by 3 bases, 5 bases remained unmatched.

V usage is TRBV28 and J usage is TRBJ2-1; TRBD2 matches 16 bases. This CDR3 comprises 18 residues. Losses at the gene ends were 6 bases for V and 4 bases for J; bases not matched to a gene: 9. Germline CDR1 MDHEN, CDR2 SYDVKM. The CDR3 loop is CASSYMGLAGGPYNEQFF. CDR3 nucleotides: TGTGCCAGCAGCTACATGGGACTAGCGGGAGGGCCGTACAATGAGCAGTTCTTC.

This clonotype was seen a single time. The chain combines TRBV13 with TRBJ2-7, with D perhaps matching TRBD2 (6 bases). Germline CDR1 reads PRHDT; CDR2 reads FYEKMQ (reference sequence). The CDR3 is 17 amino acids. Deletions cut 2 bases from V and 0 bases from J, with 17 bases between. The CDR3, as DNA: TGTGCCAGCAGCTTATCGGAAATCGGACTAAACTCCTACGAGCAGTACTTC. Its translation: CASSLSEIGLNSYEQYF.

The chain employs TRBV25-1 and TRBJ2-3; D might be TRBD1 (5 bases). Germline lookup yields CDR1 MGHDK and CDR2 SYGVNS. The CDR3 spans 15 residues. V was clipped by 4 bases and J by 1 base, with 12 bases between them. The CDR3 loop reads CASSAGASGTDTQYF. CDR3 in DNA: TGTGCCAGCAGTGCTGGGGCCAGCGGCACAGATACGCAGTATTTT.

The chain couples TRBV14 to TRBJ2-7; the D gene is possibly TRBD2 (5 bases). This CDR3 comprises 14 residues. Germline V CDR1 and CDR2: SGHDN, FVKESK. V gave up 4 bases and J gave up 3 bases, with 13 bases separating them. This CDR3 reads CASSPPTRLYEQYF. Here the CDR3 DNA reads TGTGCCAGCAGCCCCCCCACTAGGCTCTACGAGCAGTACTTC. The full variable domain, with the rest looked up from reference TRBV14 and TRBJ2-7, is EAGVTQFPSHSVIEKGQTVTLRCDPISGHDNLYWYRRVMGKEIKFLLHFVKESKQDESGMPNNRFLAERTGGTYSTLKVQPAELEDSGVYFCASSPPTRLYEQYFGPGTRLTVT.

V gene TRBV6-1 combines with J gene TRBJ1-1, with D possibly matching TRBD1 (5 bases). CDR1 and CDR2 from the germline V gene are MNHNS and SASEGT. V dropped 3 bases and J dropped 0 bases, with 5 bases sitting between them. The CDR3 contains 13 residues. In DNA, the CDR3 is TGTGCCAGCAGTGAGGGGCTGAACACTGAAGCTTTCTTT. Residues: CASSEGLNTEAFF.

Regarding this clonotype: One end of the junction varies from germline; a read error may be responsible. The CDR3 nucleotides are TGTGCTAGCAGCTCGAGTCCGCGGCAGGACCCCTACGAGCAGTACTTC. Its protein is CASSSSPRQDPYEQYF. The rearrangement uses TRBV7-7 and TRBJ2-7, with unresolved D. The CDR3 loop spans 16 amino acids. Looked up from germline, CDR1 is SSHAT and CDR2 is FNYEAQ (reference sequence).

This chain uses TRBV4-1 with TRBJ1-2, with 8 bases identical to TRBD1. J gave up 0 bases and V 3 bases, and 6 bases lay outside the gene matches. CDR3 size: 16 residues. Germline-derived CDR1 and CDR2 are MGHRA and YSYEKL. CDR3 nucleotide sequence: TGCGCCAGCAGCCATACGACAGGGGATACTAACTATGGCTACACCTTC. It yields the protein CASSHTTGDTNYGYTF.

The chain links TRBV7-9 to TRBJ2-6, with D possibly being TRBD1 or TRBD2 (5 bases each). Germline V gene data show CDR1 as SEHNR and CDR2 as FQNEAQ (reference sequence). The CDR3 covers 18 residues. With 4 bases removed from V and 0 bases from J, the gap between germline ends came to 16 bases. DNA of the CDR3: TGTGCCAGCAGCTCCTCCGGGACGGATTACTCTGGGGCCAACGTCCTGACTTTC. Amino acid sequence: CASSSSGTDYSGANVLTF.

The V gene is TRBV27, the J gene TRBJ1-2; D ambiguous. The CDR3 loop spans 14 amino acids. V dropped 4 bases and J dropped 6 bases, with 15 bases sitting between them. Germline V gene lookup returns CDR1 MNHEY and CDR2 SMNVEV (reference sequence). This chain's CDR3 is CASSYRRESNGYTF. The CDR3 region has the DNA TGTGCCAGCAGTTATCGCCGGGAAAGCAATGGCTACACCTTC.

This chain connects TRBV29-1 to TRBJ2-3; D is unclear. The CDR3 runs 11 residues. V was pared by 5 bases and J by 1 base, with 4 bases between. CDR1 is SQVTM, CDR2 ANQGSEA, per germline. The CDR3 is CSVHGTDTQYF. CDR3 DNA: TGCAGCGTTCATGGCACAGATACGCAGTATTTT.

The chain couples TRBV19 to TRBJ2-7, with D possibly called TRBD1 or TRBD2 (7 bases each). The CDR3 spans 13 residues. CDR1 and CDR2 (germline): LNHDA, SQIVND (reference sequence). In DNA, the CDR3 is TGTGCGACGGCCAGGGGGGGCTCCTACGAGCAGTACTTC. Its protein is CATARGGSYEQYF.

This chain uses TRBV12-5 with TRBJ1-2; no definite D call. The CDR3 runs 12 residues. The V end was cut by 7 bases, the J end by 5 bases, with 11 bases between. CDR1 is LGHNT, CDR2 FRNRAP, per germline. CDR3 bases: TGTGCTAGTGTTAAGTGGCGGTATGGCTACACCTTC. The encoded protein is CASVKWRYGYTF.

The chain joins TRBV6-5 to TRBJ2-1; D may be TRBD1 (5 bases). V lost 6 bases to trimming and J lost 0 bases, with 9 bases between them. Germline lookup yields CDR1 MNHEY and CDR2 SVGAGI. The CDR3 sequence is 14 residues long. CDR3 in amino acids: CASRTESSYNEQFF. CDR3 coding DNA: TGTGCCAGCAGGACAGAGAGCTCCTACAATGAGCAGTTCTTC.

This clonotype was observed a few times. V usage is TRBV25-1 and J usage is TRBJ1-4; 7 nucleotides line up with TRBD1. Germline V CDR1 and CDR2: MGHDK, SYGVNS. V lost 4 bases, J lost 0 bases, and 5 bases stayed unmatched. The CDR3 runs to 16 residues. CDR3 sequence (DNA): TGTGCCAGCAGTGTCGGGACAGCGGCAACTAATGAAAAACTGTTTTTT. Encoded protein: CASSVGTAATNEKLFF.

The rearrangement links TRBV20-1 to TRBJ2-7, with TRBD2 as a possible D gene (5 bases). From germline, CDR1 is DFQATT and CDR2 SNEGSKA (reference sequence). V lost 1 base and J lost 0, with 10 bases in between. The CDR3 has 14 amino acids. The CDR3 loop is CSARVRGSSYEQYF. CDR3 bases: TGCAGTGCTAGAGTCCGGGGTAGCTCCTACGAGCAGTACTTC.

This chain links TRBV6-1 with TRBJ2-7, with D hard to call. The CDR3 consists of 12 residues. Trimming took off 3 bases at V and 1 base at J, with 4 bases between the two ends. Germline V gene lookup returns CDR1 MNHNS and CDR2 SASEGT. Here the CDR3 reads CASSDMSYEQYF. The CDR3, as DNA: TGTGCCAGCAGTGACATGTCCTACGAGCAGTACTTC.

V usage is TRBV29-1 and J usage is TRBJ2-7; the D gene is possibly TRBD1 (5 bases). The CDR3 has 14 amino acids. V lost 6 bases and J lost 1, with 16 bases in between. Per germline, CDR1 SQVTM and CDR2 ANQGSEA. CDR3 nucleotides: TGCAGCGTCCTTAGTCCAGGGCCTTCCTACGAGCAGTACTTC. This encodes CSVLSPGPSYEQYF.

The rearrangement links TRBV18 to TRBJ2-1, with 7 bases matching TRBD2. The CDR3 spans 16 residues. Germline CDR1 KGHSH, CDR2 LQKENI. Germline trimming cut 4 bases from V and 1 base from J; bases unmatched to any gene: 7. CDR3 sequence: CASSLWREWSYNEQFF. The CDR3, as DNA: TGTGCCAGCTCACTTTGGCGGGAGTGGTCCTACAATGAGCAGTTCTTC.

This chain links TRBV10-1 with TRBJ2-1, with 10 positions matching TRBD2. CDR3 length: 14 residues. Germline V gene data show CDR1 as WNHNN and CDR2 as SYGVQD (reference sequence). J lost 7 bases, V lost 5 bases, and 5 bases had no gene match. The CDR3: CASSLAGVRNEQFF. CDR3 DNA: TGCGCCAGCAGTCTAGCGGGAGTAAGGAATGAGCAGTTCTTC.

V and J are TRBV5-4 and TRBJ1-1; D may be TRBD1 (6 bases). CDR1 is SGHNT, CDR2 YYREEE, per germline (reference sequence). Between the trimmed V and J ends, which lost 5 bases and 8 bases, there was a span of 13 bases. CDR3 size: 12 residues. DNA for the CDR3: TGTGCCAGCAGACTCGGGGGCAGAGAAGCTTTCTTT. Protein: CASRLGGREAFF.

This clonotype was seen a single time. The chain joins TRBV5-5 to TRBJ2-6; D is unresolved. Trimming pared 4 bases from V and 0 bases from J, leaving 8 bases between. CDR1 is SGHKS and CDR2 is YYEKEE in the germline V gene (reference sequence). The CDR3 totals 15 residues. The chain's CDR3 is CASSDSRSGANVLTF. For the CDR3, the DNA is TGTGCCAGCAGCGATAGCCGCTCTGGGGCCAACGTCCTGACTTTC.

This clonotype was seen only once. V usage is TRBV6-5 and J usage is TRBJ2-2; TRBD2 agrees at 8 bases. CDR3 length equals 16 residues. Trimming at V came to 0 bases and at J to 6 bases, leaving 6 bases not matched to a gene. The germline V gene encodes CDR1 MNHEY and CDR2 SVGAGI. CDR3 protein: CASSYSSGRRAGELFF. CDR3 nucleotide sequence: TGTGCCAGCAGTTACTCGAGCGGGAGAAGGGCCGGGGAGCTGTTTTTT.

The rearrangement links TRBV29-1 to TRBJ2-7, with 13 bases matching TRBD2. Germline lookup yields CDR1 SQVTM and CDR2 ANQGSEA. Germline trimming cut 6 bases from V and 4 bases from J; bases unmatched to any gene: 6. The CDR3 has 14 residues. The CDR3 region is CSVDGTSGMYEQYF. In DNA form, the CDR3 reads TGCAGCGTCGATGGGACTAGCGGGATGTACGAGCAGTACTTC.

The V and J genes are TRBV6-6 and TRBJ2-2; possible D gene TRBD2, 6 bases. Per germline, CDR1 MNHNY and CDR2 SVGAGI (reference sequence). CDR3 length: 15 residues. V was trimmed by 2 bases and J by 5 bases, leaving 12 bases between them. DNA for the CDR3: TGTGCCAGCAGTTACCCGGGACTCCCAACCGGGGAGCTGTTTTTT. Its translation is CASSYPGLPTGELFF.

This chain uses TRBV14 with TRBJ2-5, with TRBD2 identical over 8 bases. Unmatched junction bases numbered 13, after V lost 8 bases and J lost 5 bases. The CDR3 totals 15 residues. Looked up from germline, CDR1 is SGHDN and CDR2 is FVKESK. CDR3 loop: CASSSLREGQETQYF. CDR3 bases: TGTGCCAGCTCCTCTCTCCGGGAGGGGCAGGAGACCCAGTACTTC. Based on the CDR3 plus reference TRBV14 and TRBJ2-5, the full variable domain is EAGVTQFPSHSVIEKGQTVTLRCDPISGHDNLYWYRRVMGKEIKFLLHFVKESKQDESGMPNNRFLAERTGGTYSTLKVQPAELEDSGVYFCASSSLREGQETQYFGPGTRLLVL.

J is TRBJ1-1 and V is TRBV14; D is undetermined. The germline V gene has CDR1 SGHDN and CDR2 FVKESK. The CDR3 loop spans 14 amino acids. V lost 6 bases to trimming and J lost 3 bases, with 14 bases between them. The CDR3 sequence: CASSPSFGYTEAFF. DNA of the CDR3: TGTGCCAGCAGTCCTTCCTTTGGGTACACTGAAGCTTTCTTT.